This T cell receptor beta chain came from a study of T cell repertoires in cytomegalovirus infection. This clonotype occurred many times. TCRdb re-analysed the reads in MiXCR, keeping a single row per CDR3 protein. The table records roughly 77,000 distinct CDR3 sequences, about 4.2% of them present only once. The V gene end was trimmed by 5 bases and the J gene end by 5 bases; junction bases not matched to a gene: 4. Per germline, CDR1 MNHEY and CDR2 SMNVEV (reference sequence). The CDR3 totals 13 residues. The origin of this receptor is a human donor in good health (CMV status not recorded). Some clones in this sample may be carry-over from other donors' samples. The gene calls are TRBV27 and TRBJ2-7, with TRBD2 identical over 9 bases. The sample consisted of PBMCs. For the CDR3, the DNA is TGTGCCAGCAGTCCGCGGGGGGGACACGAGCAGTACTTC. This gives the protein CASSPRGGHEQYF.